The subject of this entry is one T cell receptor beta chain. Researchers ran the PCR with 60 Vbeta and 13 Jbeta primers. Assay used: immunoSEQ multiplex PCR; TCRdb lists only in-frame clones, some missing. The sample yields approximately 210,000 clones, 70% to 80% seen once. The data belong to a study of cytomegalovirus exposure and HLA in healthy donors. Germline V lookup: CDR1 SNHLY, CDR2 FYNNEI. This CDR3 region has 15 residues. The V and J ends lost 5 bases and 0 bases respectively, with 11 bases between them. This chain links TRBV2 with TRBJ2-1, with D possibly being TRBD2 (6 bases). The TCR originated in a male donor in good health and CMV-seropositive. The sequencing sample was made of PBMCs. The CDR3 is CASSIAESSYNEQFF. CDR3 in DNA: TGTGCCAGCAGTATAGCGGAAAGCTCCTACAATGAGCAGTTCTTC.